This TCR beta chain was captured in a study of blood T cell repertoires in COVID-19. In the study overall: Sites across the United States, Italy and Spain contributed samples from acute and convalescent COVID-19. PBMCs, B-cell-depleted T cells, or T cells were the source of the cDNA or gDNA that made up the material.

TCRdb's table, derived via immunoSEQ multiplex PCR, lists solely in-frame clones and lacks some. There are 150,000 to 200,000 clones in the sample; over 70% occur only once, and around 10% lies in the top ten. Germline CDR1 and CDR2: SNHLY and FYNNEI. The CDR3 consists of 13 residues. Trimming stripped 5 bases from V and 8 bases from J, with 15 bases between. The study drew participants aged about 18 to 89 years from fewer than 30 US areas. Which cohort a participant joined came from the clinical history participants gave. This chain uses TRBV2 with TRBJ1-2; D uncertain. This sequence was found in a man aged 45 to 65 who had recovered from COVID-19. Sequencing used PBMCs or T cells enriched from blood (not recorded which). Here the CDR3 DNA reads TGTGCCAGCAGTATTAGGGCCGCGGGGGGCTACACCTTC. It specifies CASSIRAAGGYTF.